These 3 T cell receptor beta chains originate from one sample sequenced in a study of T cells after somatic rescue of genetic block. Repertoires were generated with immunoSEQ multiplex PCR, while TCRdb's copy carries only in-frame clones and drops some. The sample has about 13,000 clones, about 69% seen once. The specimen was peripheral blood mononuclear cells (PBMCs). These receptors originate from a boy between 10 and 17 years old.

The chain uses TRBV5-1 and TRBJ1-6, with D uncertain. Trimming left V 2 bases short and J 0 bases short, with 9 bases between. CDR1 is SGHRS, CDR2 YFSETQ, per germline. This CDR3 is 16 amino acids long. The CDR3 DNA reads as TGCGCCAGCAGCTTCGACTCTAGCTCCTATAATTCACCCCTCCACTTT. Protein sequence: CASSFDSSSYNSPLHF. Full variable domain (outside the CDR3, taken from reference TRBV5-1 and TRBJ1-6): KAGVTQTPRYLIKTRGQQVTLSCSPISGHRSVSWYQQTPGQGLQFLFEYFSETQRNKGNFPGRFSGRQFSNSRSEMNVSTLELGDSALYLCASSFDSSSYNSPLHFGNGTRLTVT.

The chain joins TRBV6-6 to TRBJ2-7, with D tentatively TRBD1 or TRBD2 (5 bases each). CDR1 and CDR2 from the germline V gene are MNHNY and SVGAGI (reference sequence). This CDR3 is 15 amino acids long. V gave up 0 bases and J gave up 3 bases, with 12 bases separating them. Here the CDR3 reads CASSYSPYGGYEQYF. The CDR3 DNA reads TGTGCCAGCAGTTACTCCCCTTATGGGGGCTACGAGCAGTACTTC.

The V gene is TRBV7-9, the J gene TRBJ2-1; 14 positions match TRBD2. V lost 3 bases and J lost 9; bases outside the gene matches: 4. Germline CDR1 is SEHNR and CDR2 is FQNEAQ (reference sequence). The CDR3 has 15 residues. The CDR3 bases are TGTGCCAGCAGCTTGGGACTAGCGGGAGAGAGTGAGCAGTTCTTC. Translation gives CASSLGLAGESEQFF. The full variable domain, rest sourced from reference TRBV7-9 and TRBJ2-1, is DTGVSQNPRHKITKRGQNVTFRCDPISEHNRLYWYRQTLGQGPEFLTYFQNEAQLEKSRLLSDRFSAERPKGSFSTLEIQRTEQGDSAMYLCASSLGLAGESEQFFGPGTRLTVL.